Below are 31 T cell receptor beta chains sequenced from a single sample in a study of post-analysis software for immune sequencing data. Tagging with unique molecular identifiers was a feature of the TCR beta cDNA libraries. MiXCR was run by TCRdb on the PCR reads, yielding one entry per CDR3 protein. Among about 760,000 distinct CDR3 sequences listed, less than 35% were seen once. The antigens for these receptors are not known. Broader study findings: Relative to controls, patients had five TRBV segments at higher frequency, with TRBV5-6, TRBV5-1 and TRBV20-1 among these.

The sequencing sample was made of blood. Receptors originate from a girl aged 5-17 years with multiple sclerosis.

The V call is TRBV7-9, the J call TRBJ1-1, with D uncertain. The CDR3 extends over 14 amino acids. The V end lost 4 bases, the J end lost 7 bases, and 16 bases lay between the germline ends. Germline CDR1 is SEHNR and CDR2 is FQNEAQ (reference sequence). Here the CDR3 reads CASSSPPGTLEAFF. CDR3 bases: TGTGCCAGCAGCTCCCCCCCAGGAACCCTTGAAGCTTTCTTT.

This clonotype has a handful of counts. The chain carries TRBV4-3 and TRBJ2-3; possibly TRBD2 for D (5 bases). Germline CDR1 is LGHNA and CDR2 is YSLEER. This CDR3 region has 13 residues. V was pared by 1 base and J by 7 bases, with 9 bases between. The CDR3 DNA reads as TGCGCCAGCAGCCAAGCTCTAGCACATACGCAGTATTTT. Translated, it gives CASSQALAHTQYF.

The J gene is TRBJ1-5, the V gene TRBV12-3 or TRBV12-4; no reliable D call. Trimming took 6 bases from V and 6 from J, leaving 18 bases between them. This CDR3 is built from 15 residues. The DNA for the CDR3 is TGTGCCAGCAGAGAGACACAACCCCCAGGTCAGCCCCAGCATTTT. Translated: CASRETQPPGQPQHF.

The rearrangement uses TRBV5-6 and TRBJ2-3, with D unresolved. The CDR3 is made up of 12 amino acids. Trimming left V 2 bases short and J 10 bases short, with 11 bases between. Germline V gene lookup returns CDR1 SGHDT and CDR2 YYEEEE. In nucleotides, the CDR3 is TGTGCCAGCAGCTTTGTCGCAGGTTCGCAGTATTTT. It codes for CASSFVAGSQYF.

This clonotype was seen only a few times. J is TRBJ1-6 and V is TRBV20-1; TRBD1 might be the D (5 bases). Trimming stripped 3 bases from V and 0 bases from J, with 18 bases between. Per the germline V gene, CDR1 is DFQATT and CDR2 is SNEGSKA (reference sequence). CDR3 length equals 18 residues. CDR3 loop: CSARPGPLSSSYNSPLHF. As DNA, the CDR3 is TGCAGTGCTAGGCCGGGACCGCTATCGAGCTCCTATAATTCACCCCTCCACTTT.

This chain connects TRBV5-6 to TRBJ1-1; D not certain. The CDR3 runs 14 residues. Germline V gene data show CDR1 as SGHDT and CDR2 as YYEEEE. Trimming left V 2 bases short and J 1 base short, with 9 bases between. DNA of the CDR3: TGTGCCAGCAGCTTCTTCCAGAAGAACACTGAAGCTTTCTTT. Its translation is CASSFFQKNTEAFF.

This clonotype has a count of ten or more. The chain carries TRBV5-6 and TRBJ1-2; 7 positions agree with TRBD1. Germline trimming cut 7 bases from V and 4 bases from J; bases unmatched to any gene: 7. This CDR3 region has 13 residues. Germline V gene lookup returns CDR1 SGHDT and CDR2 YYEEEE. The CDR3 here is CASLGRTGYGYTF. In DNA form, the CDR3 reads TGTGCCAGCTTGGGCAGGACAGGCTATGGCTACACCTTC.

This clonotype showed up just once. This chain joins TRBV9 and TRBJ2-1; D unresolved. CDR1 SGDLS and CDR2 YYNGEE come from the germline V gene. The CDR3 sequence is 13 residues long. Trimming left V 0 bases short and J 10 bases short, with 11 bases between. DNA of the CDR3: TGTGCCAGCAGCGTAGGTTCCAACTACGAGCAGTTCTTC. This translates into CASSVGSNYEQFF.

This clonotype was counted only a few times. V gene TRBV29-1 combines with J gene TRBJ1-1; 9 bases agree with TRBD1. With V trimmed by 7 bases and J by 12 bases, 15 bases remained unmatched. The germline gives CDR1 SQVTM, CDR2 ANQGSEA. CDR3 size: 13 residues. The CDR3 protein is CSAPGQGEGGTFF. In DNA, the CDR3 is TGCAGCGCCCCGGGACAGGGCGAGGGGGGAACTTTCTTT.

The V gene is TRBV20-1, the J gene TRBJ2-1; the match to TRBD2 covers 13 bases. The J call may be mistaken, given a closer DNA end match to TRBJ2-7. This CDR3 region has 17 residues. Germline CDR1 and CDR2: DFQATT and SNEGSKA (reference sequence). For the CDR3, the DNA is TGCAGTGCCCGACAAGGGACTAGCGGGATCCTGACCTACGAGCAGTACTTC. As protein: CSARQGTSGILTYEQYF.

The rearrangement joins TRBV18 to TRBJ1-2; D perhaps matches TRBD1 (5 bases). The CDR3 sequence is 14 residues long. Germline V gene sequence: CDR1 KGHSH, CDR2 LQKENI. Trimming removed 2 bases at V and 8 bases at J, with 15 bases between. The CDR3 DNA follows: TGTGCCAGCTCACCAGTAGTCCAGGGTTCGGGCTACACCTTC. It specifies CASSPVVQGSGYTF. Full variable domain (missing parts from reference TRBV18 and TRBJ1-2): NAGVMQNPRHLVRRRGQEARLRCSPMKGHSHVYWYRQLPEEGLKFMVYLQKENIIDESGMPKERFSAEFPKEGPSILRIQQVVRGDSAAYFCASSPVVQGSGYTFGSGTRLTVV.

A few counts support this clonotype. The chain couples TRBV4-3 to TRBJ2-5; 9 positions match TRBD1. The DNA end lines up better with TRBJ2-7; the J call may be wrong. The CDR3 has 15 residues. Germline CDR1 LGHNA, CDR2 YSLEER. The DNA for the CDR3 is TGCGCCAGCAGCCAAGGGGCGGACAGGGGTTACGAGCAGTACTTC. This gives the protein CASSQGADRGYEQYF.

The gene calls are TRBV27 and TRBJ1-2, with 7 bases lining up with TRBD1. This CDR3 spans 12 amino acids. CDR1 and CDR2 from the germline V gene are MNHEY and SMNVEV (reference sequence). J was trimmed by 4 bases and V by 6 bases; bases with no gene match: 2. The CDR3 loop reads CASSHRGYGYTF. The DNA for the CDR3 is TGTGCCAGCAGCCACAGGGGCTATGGCTACACCTTC.

This clonotype showed up just a few times. The J gene is TRBJ1-1, the V gene TRBV5-1; 7 bases match TRBD1. CDR3 length: 14 amino acids. Germline lookup yields CDR1 SGHRS and CDR2 YFSETQ. V trimming: 4 bases; J trimming: 5 bases; junction bases outside the gene matches: 8. DNA for the CDR3: TGCGCCAGCAGCCTGACAGGGTTCCGGACTGAAGCTTTCTTT. Its protein product is CASSLTGFRTEAFF.

V gene TRBV6-1 combines with J gene TRBJ1-1, with a tentative D call TRBD1 (6 bases). V gave up 4 bases and J gave up 6 bases, with 15 bases separating them. CDR3 length equals 14 residues. Germline V gene lookup returns CDR1 MNHNS and CDR2 SASEGT. CDR3 region: CASSGAGGLAEAFF. The CDR3 nucleotides are TGTGCCAGCAGTGGAGCGGGGGGGCTCGCTGAAGCTTTCTTT.

A few counts support this clonotype. The gene calls are TRBV18 and TRBJ2-7; TRBD2 agrees at 8 bases. J gave up 5 bases and V 3 bases, and 9 bases lay outside the gene matches. Per germline, CDR1 KGHSH and CDR2 LQKENI. This CDR3 contains 15 residues. CDR3 loop: CASSPYGREDNEQYF. The CDR3 DNA sequence: TGTGCCAGCTCACCCTATGGGCGGGAGGATAACGAGCAGTACTTC.

This clonotype showed up just a few times. V is TRBV7-2 and J is TRBJ2-1; D is unresolved. Looked up from germline, CDR1 is SGHTA and CDR2 is FQGNSA. The CDR3 runs 15 residues. V lost 7 bases and J lost 4, with 17 bases in between. For the CDR3, the DNA is TGTGCCAGCACCCCACCCCCCTACGAATACAATGAGCAGTTCTTC. Protein: CASTPPPYEYNEQFF.

This clonotype appeared a few times. V usage is TRBV7-2 and J usage is TRBJ2-7; D not resolved. Trimming took off 6 bases at V and 2 bases at J, with 17 bases between the two ends. The CDR3 is made up of 15 amino acids. The germline CDR1 and CDR2 sequences are SGHTA and FQGNSA. The DNA of the CDR3 is TGTGCCAGCAGTCTAGACGGGCAGGCGACCTACGAGCAGTACTTC. Amino acid sequence: CASSLDGQATYEQYF.

This clonotype has more than one count but fewer than ten. The J gene is TRBJ2-7, the V gene TRBV7-6, with D tentatively TRBD1 or TRBD2 (6 bases each). CDR3 length: 18 residues. CDR1 SGHVS and CDR2 FNYEAQ come from the germline V gene. V dropped 3 bases and J dropped 2 bases, with 23 bases sitting between them. The CDR3 reads CASSLRRGARGTTYEQYF. In DNA form, the CDR3 reads TGTGCCAGCAGCTTGAGGAGGGGGGCCCGGGGAACAACCTACGAGCAGTACTTC.

Here the CDR3 reads CASSPQTGDYYEQYF. The CDR3 coding sequence is TGTGCCAGCAGTCCACAGACAGGGGACTACTACGAGCAGTACTTC. J is TRBJ2-7 and V is TRBV6-2 or TRBV6-3, with D possibly TRBD1 on 8 matching bases. V lost 5 bases and J lost 3, with 17 bases in between. The CDR3 covers 15 residues. The germline V gene encodes CDR1 MNHEY and CDR2 SVGEGT.

This clonotype has more than one count but fewer than ten. This sequence joins TRBV12-3 or TRBV12-4 and TRBJ2-1, with 8 bases that match TRBD1. Germline trimming cut 5 bases from V and 0 bases from J; bases unmatched to any gene: 9. This CDR3 contains 17 residues. CDR3 sequence reads: CASSPGQGPSSYNEQFF. CDR3 bases: TGTGCCAGCAGTCCAGGACAGGGACCCAGCTCCTACAATGAGCAGTTCTTC.

This clonotype was counted between two and nine times. The gene calls are TRBV29-1 and TRBJ2-5, with 8 bases aligning to TRBD1. Germline V gene sequence: CDR1 SQVTM, CDR2 ANQGSEA. The CDR3 has 13 amino acids. V shed 6 bases and J 4 bases; nucleotides not matched to a gene: 7. The CDR3 sequence: CSVTLTGGETQYF. The CDR3 DNA reads TGCAGCGTGACCCTTACAGGGGGAGAGACCCAGTACTTC.

This clonotype was counted between two and nine times. This chain connects TRBV12-3 or TRBV12-4 to TRBJ2-3; 10 bases are a match to TRBD2. V was clipped by 3 bases and J by 3 bases; unmatched bases: 3. CDR3 length equals 15 residues. In nucleotides, the CDR3 is TGTGCCAGCAGTTTTACTAGCGGGAAGACAGATACGCAGTATTTT. Its protein is CASSFTSGKTDTQYF.

The table lists this clonotype with many counts. In DNA form, the CDR3 reads TGTGCCAGCAGTTTAGGCCACGAGCAGTACTTC. Protein product: CASSLGHEQYF. The chain uses TRBV12-3 or TRBV12-4 and TRBJ2-7; D is uncertain. The CDR3 totals 11 residues. The V end lost 1 base, the J end lost 5 bases, and 3 bases lay between the germline ends.

The chain uses TRBV6-5 and TRBJ1-6; a weak D match, TRBD1 (5 bases). V was clipped by 9 bases and J by 5 bases, with 14 bases between them. The CDR3 contains 14 residues. CDR1 is MNHEY and CDR2 is SVGAGI in the germline V gene. The CDR3 sequence: CASRSGPDNSPLHF. The DNA for the CDR3 is TGTGCCAGTAGGTCGGGGCCGGATAATTCACCCCTCCACTTT.

CDR3 protein: CSVVETQTYEQYF. The CDR3 bases are TGCAGCGTTGTCGAGACTCAGACCTACGAGCAGTACTTC. The chain recombines TRBV29-1 with TRBJ2-7; D remains unclear. Trimming left V 4 bases short and J 2 bases short, with 12 bases between. This CDR3 contains 13 residues. Germline V gives CDR1 SQVTM, CDR2 ANQGSEA.

This clonotype has just a few counts. The genes are TRBV10-3 and TRBJ1-1, with D possibly matching TRBD1 (5 bases). Looked up from germline, CDR1 is ENHRY and CDR2 is SYGVKD. The CDR3 totals 14 residues. V lost 4 bases, J lost 4 bases, and 13 bases lay in between. The CDR3 protein is CAISGGVLSTEAFF. Here the CDR3 DNA reads TGTGCCATCAGTGGAGGGGTTTTGAGCACTGAAGCTTTCTTT.

V is TRBV4-3 and J is TRBJ1-3; no clear D. The CDR3 has 13 residues. V was trimmed by 4 bases and J by 4 bases, leaving 8 bases between them. Looked up from germline, CDR1 is LGHNA and CDR2 is YSLEER. CDR3 residues: CASSLKEGNTIYF. CDR3 nucleotides: TGCGCCAGCAGCCTCAAGGAGGGAAACACCATATATTTT.

J is TRBJ1-4 and V is TRBV29-1; a weak D match, TRBD1 (6 bases). The CDR3 length is 13 residues. Trimming removed 4 bases from V and 8 bases from J, with 14 bases in between. Looked up from germline, CDR1 is SQVTM and CDR2 is ANQGSEA. The CDR3 region is CSVGLSTGEKLFF. The CDR3 DNA reads TGCAGCGTTGGACTCTCTACAGGGGAAAAACTGTTTTTT.

This chain links TRBV5-1 with TRBJ1-1; TRBD1 might be the D (6 bases). The CDR3 has 15 residues. Germline V gene sequence: CDR1 SGHRS, CDR2 YFSETQ. Deletions cut 1 base from V and 6 bases from J, with 16 bases between. CDR3 nucleotides: TGCGCCAGCAGCTTGTCAGGGGAGAGGTACGCTGAAGCTTTCTTT. Residues: CASSLSGERYAEAFF.

There are many counts of this clonotype. This chain's CDR3 is CSVETGSTDTQYF. The CDR3 DNA sequence: TGCAGCGTTGAAACGGGAAGCACAGATACGCAGTATTTT. V is TRBV29-1 and J is TRBJ2-3; a possible D gene is TRBD2 (5 bases). CDR3 length equals 13 residues. Trimming removed 2 bases at V and 0 bases at J, with 6 bases between. Looked up from germline, CDR1 is SQVTM and CDR2 is ANQGSEA.